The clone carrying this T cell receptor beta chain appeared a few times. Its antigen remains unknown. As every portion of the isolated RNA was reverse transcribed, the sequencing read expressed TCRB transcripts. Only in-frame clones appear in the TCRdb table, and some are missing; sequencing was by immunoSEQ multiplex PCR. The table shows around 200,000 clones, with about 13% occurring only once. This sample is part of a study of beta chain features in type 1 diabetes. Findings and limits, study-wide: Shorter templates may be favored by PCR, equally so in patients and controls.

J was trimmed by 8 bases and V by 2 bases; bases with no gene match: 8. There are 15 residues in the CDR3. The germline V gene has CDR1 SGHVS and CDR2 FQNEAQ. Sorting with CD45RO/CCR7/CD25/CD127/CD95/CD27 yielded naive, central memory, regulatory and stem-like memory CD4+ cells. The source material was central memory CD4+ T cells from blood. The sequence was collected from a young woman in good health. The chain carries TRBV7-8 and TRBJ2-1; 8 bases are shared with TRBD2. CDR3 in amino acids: CASSLRSGRGHEQFF. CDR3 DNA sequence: TGTGCCAGCAGCTTACGGAGCGGGAGAGGTCATGAGCAGTTCTTC.